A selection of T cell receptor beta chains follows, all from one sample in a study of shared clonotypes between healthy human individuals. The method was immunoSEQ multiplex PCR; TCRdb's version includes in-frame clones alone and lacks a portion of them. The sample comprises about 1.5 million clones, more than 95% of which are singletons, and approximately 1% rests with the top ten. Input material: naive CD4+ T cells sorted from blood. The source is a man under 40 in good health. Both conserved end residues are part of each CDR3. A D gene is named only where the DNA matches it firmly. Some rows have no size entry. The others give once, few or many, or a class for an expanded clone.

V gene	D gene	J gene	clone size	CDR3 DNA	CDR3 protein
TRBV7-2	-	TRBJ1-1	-	TGTGCCAGCAGCTTCCCTGCTACAGGGATCGGGAACACTGAAGCTTTCTTT	CASSFPATGIGNTEAFF
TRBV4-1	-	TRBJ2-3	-	TGCGCCAGCAGCCAAGCGGGTCTTACCCGAACAGATACGCAGTATTTT	CASSQAGLTRTDTQYF
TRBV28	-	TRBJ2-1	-	TGTGCCAGCAGCTTAACACCCTACAATGAGCAGTTCTTC	CASSLTPYNEQFF
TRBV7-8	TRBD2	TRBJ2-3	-	TGTGCCAGCAGCTCCCGAACTGGACTAGCGGGAGGGAGTGGGACAGATACGCAGTATTTT	CASSSRTGLAGGSGTDTQYF
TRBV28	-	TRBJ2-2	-	TGTGCCAGCAGCGGGGACACCGGGGAGCTGTTTTTT	CASSGDTGELFF
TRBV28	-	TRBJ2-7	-	TGTGCCAGCAGTTTAACGTACGAGCAGTACTTC	CASSLTYEQYF
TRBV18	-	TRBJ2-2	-	TGTGCCAGCTCACTAACCTCGGGGCAAAACAGCGCCGGGGAGCTGTTTTTT	CASSLTSGQNSAGELFF
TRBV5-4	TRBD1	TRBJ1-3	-	TGTGCCAGCAGCTTCGAGACAGGGGCAAGGGGAAACACCATATATTTT	CASSFETGARGNTIYF
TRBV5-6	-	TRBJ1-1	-	TGTGCCAGCAGCGGGGGTAGGAACACTGAAGCTTTCTTT	CASSGGRNTEAFF
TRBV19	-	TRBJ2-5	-	TGTGCCAGTAGTATTATGCGGGAAGAGACCCAGTACTTC	CASSIMREETQYF
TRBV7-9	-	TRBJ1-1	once	TGTGCCAGCAGCTTCGTCGGGGACACTGAAGCTTTCTTT	CASSFVGDTEAFF
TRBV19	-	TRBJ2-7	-	TGTGCCAGTAGTATAAAGGCCAGGGTCAGGTCCGAGCAGTACTTC	CASSIKARVRSEQYF
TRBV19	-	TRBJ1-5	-	TGTGCCAGTAGTTTGTTGGTGCAGAGTGCCGTTAATCAGCCCCAGCATTTT	CASSLLVQSAVNQPQHF
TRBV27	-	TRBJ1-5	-	TGTGCCAGCAGTTTCCAGGGGCTGGGCAATCAGCCCCAGCATTTT	CASSFQGLGNQPQHF
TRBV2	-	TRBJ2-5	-	TGTGCCAGCAGCGTCGGGACGGCCAAGTACTTC	CASSVGTAKYF
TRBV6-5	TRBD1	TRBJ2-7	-	TGTGCCAGCAGTTACAGGGACAGGGCATACGAGCAGTACTTC	CASSYRDRAYEQYF
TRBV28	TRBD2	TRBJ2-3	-	TGTGCCAGCAGGGAGCGGGAGTTCAGGTATACGCAGTATTTT	CASREREFRYTQYF
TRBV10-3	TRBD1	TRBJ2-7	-	TGTGCCATCGGACAGGGGGCTTATGAGCAGTACTTC	CAIGQGAYEQYF
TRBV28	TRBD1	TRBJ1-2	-	TGTGCCATCGACGTCGGGACAGCCTATGGCTACACCTTC	CAIDVGTAYGYTF
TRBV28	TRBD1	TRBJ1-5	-	TGTGCCAGCAGTTCCGGACAGGGATGGGGCAATCAGCCCCAGCATTTT	CASSSGQGWGNQPQHF
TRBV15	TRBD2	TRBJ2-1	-	TGTGCCACCAGCAGAGATCACCTAGCGGTCTACAATGAGCAGTTCTTC	CATSRDHLAVYNEQFF
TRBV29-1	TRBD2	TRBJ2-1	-	TGCAGCGGAACTGGGCGGGGGTCTCTCGGCTCCAATGAGCAGTTCTTC	CSGTGRGSLGSNEQFF
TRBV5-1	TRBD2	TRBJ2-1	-	TGCGCCAGCAGCATCCTAGCGGGAGGGAGCTCCTACAATGAGCAGTTCTTC	CASSILAGGSSYNEQFF
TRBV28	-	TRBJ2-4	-	TGTGCCAGCGCGGTAGCCAAAAACATTCAGTACTTC	CASAVAKNIQYF
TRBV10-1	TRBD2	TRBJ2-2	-	TGCGCCAGCGGATTAGCGGGAGCAAACGGGGAGCTGTTTTTT	CASGLAGANGELFF
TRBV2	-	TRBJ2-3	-	TGTGCCAGCAGGGTAGGGGGAGATACGCAGTATTTT	CASRVGGDTQYF
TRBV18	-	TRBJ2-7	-	TGTGCCAGCTCACCACTCGGTGCCGAGCAGTACTTC	CASSPLGAEQYF
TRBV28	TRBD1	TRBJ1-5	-	TGTGCCAGCAGGCCGACAGGGGGGACCCAGCATTTT	CASRPTGGTQHF
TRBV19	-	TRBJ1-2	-	TGTGCCAGTACGCCTGATGAGACGCGGCGGGGCTACACCTTC	CASTPDETRRGYTF
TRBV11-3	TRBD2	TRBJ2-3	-	TGTGCCAGCAGCCAACTAGCGAGTAACACAGATACGCAGTATTTT	CASSQLASNTDTQYF
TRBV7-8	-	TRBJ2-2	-	TGTGCCAGCAGCTTAGTCACAGGCTGGGCCGGGGAGCTGTTTTTT	CASSLVTGWAGELFF
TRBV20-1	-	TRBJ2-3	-	TGCAGTGCTACCGCCACAGATACGCAGTATTTT	CSATATDTQYF
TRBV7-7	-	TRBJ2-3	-	TGTGCTAGCAGCCCACAGCTGCTTAGCACAGATACGCAGTATTTT	CASSPQLLSTDTQYF
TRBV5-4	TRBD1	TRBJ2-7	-	TGTGCCAGCAGCTTTGCCAGGGGGCGGTCCGAGCAGTACTTC	CASSFARGRSEQYF
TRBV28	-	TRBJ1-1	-	TGTGCCAGCAGCTCAAATCCGGGACAAAACACTGAAGCTTTCTTT	CASSSNPGQNTEAFF
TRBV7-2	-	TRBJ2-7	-	TGTGCCAGCAGCTTAGGCAGGACCGACGAGCAGTACTTC	CASSLGRTDEQYF